This T cell receptor beta chain derives from a study of blood T cell repertoires in COVID-19. Method: immunoSEQ multiplex PCR; TCRdb's copy keeps in-frame clones and lacks some. The sample has 160,000 or so clones, 70% to 90% seen once. The CDR3 length is 18 residues. V lost 5 bases to trimming and J lost 1 base; unmatched junction nucleotides: 11. The germline V gene has CDR1 SGHVS and CDR2 FQNEAQ. The specimen was peripheral blood. This sequence originates from a woman aged 65 to 85 with acute or convalescent COVID-19. This chain uses TRBV7-8 with TRBJ2-2; 9 nucleotides align to TRBD1. The CDR3 spells CASSPFRWDRVNTGELFF. For the CDR3, the DNA is TGTGCCAGCAGCCCTTTCCGGTGGGACAGGGTGAACACCGGGGAGCTGTTTTTT. The whole variable domain, remainder taken from reference TRBV7-8 and TRBJ2-2, is GAGVSQSPRYKVAKRGQDVALRCDPISGHVSLFWYQQALGQGPEFLTYFQNEAQLDKSGLPSDRFFAERPEGSVSTLKIQRTQQEDSAVYLCASSPFRWDRVNTGELFFGEGSRLTVL.